The clone carrying this TCR beta chain was seen many times. MiXCR, run by TCRdb on the 5' RACE reads, gives a single entry per CDR3 protein. The sample contains 220,000 or so distinct CDR3 sequences, over 9.5% of which appear only once. The sample is drawn from a study of CD8 T cells in ankylosing spondylitis. V lost 4 bases and J 0 bases, leaving 16 bases between the germline ends. The CDR3 consists of 16 residues. Germline CDR1 and CDR2: SQVTM and ANQGSEA. The sequence derives from a male donor with ankylosing spondylitis or in good health (not recorded which). The chain combines TRBV29-1 with TRBJ1-5, with D possibly matching TRBD1 (5 bases). Sequenced sample: blood, either unsorted or a sorted T cell fraction (not recorded which). The CDR3 protein is CSVGHGAGGSNQPQHF. In nucleotides, the CDR3 is TGCAGCGTTGGCCACGGGGCGGGGGGTAGCAATCAGCCCCAGCATTTT.